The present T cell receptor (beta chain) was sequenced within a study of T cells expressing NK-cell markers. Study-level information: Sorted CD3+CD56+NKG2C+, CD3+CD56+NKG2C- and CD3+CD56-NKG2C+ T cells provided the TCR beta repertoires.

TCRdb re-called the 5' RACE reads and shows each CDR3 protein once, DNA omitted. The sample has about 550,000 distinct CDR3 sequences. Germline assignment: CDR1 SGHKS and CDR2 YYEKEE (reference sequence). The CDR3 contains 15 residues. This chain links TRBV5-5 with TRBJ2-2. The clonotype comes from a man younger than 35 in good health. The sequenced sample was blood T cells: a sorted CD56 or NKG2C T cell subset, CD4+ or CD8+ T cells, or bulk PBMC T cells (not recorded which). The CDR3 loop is CASSFIGANTGELFF.